This TCR beta chain was identified during a study of cytomegalovirus exposure and HLA in healthy donors. Study findings and constraints: Association of roughly 17,000 TCR beta sequences with HLA alleles was found at 0.05 false discovery rate in a later analysis.

A remark on this clone: Its specificity is unknown.

Germline V lookup: CDR1 SNHLY, CDR2 FYNNEI. This CDR3 is built from 14 residues. V lost 6 bases and J lost 5, with 16 bases in between. PCR primers comprised 60 Vbeta and 13 Jbeta primers. The assay was immunoSEQ multiplex PCR, and TCRdb's table has in-frame clones only and misses some. Here the sample spans under 250,000 clones, roughly four fifths being singletons. All the people who gave samples were healthy bone marrow donors. The sequence was collected from a woman aged 45-65 years in good health and CMV-seropositive. The chain links TRBV2 to TRBJ1-1; D is uncertain. Sequencing was performed on PBMCs. The CDR3 nucleotides read TGTGCCAGCAGCCCCGATCTAGGCGGAACTGAAGCTTTCTTT. Its protein product is CASSPDLGGTEAFF. Full variable domain (rest looked up from reference TRBV2 and TRBJ1-1): EPEVTQTPSHQVTQMGQEVILRCVPISNHLYFYWYRQILGQKVEFLVSFYNNEISEKSEIFDDQFSVERPDGSNFTLKIRSTKLEDSAMYFCASSPDLGGTEAFFGQGTRLTVV.